This T cell receptor beta chain was profiled in a study of T cell repertoires in cytomegalovirus infection. One entry per CDR3 protein results from TCRdb running MiXCR on the reads. Among about 920,000 distinct CDR3 sequences, 25% to 40% were seen once, and the ten largest hold 13%. Unmatched junction bases numbered 5, after V lost 0 bases and J lost 5 bases. This CDR3 comprises 15 residues. Germline CDR1 MNHEY, CDR2 SVGEGT. This clonotype was recorded a few times. The target antigen is unknown. This TCR was sampled from a human donor in good health (CMV status not recorded). Some clones in this sample may be carry-over from other donors' samples. This specimen was cultured CD8+ T cells from PBMCs, taken from culture after CMV antigen stimulation. The chain carries TRBV6-2 or TRBV6-3 and TRBJ2-7; 9 nucleotides align to TRBD2. In DNA, the CDR3 is TGTGCCAGCAGTTACTCAGCGGGGGGAAGCGACGAGCAGTACTTC. Translation gives CASSYSAGGSDEQYF.